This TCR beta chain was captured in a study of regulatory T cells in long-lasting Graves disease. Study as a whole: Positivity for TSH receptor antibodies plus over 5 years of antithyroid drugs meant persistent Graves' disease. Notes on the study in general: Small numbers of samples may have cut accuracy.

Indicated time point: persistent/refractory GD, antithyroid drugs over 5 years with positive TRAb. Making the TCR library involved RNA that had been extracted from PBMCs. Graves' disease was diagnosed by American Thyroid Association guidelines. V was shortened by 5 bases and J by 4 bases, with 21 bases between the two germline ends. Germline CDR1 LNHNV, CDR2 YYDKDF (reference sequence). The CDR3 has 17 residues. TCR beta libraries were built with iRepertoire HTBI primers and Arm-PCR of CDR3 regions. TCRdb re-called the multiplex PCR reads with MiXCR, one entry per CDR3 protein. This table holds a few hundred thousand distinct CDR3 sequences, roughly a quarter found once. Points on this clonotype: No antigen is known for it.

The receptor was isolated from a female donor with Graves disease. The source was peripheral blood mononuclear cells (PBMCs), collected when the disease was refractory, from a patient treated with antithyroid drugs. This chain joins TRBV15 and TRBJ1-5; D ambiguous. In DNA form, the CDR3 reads TGTGCCACCAGCTTTCAAGACCGAGGGTTCCCAAATCAGCCCCAGCATTTT. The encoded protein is CATSFQDRGFPNQPQHF.